The 26 T cell receptor beta chains in this list originate from one sample, sequenced in a study of identifying expanded T cells in peripheral blood. TCRdb keeps only in-frame clones here, not all; method: immunoSEQ multiplex PCR. The top ten hold about 3% of the sample, which has about 85,000 clones, about 91% seen once. The sample comprised blood. All receptors come from a person between 18 and 70 years old in good health.

The rearrangement uses TRBV20-1 and TRBJ2-7; D may correspond to TRBD1 or TRBD2 (6 bases each). The ends were cut back, 6 bases at V and 3 bases at J, with 9 bases in the middle. CDR3 size: 11 residues. Germline V gene sequence: CDR1 DFQATT, CDR2 SNEGSKA (reference sequence). CDR3 DNA: TGCAGTGCCGGGGGCAGCTACGAGCAGTACTTC. This gives the protein CSAGGSYEQYF.

The V and J genes are TRBV18 and TRBJ1-4; D not certain. Trimming took 0 bases from V and 6 from J, leaving 14 bases between them. Germline V gene data show CDR1 as KGHSH and CDR2 as LQKENI. This CDR3 has 16 residues. The CDR3 spells CASSPPMLDSHEKLFF. The CDR3 nucleotides are TGTGCCAGCTCACCACCCATGTTAGACTCACATGAAAAACTGTTTTTT.

This chain joins TRBV2 and TRBJ1-5; D may be TRBD1 (6 bases). The germline CDR1 and CDR2 sequences are SNHLY and FYNNEI. The CDR3 sequence is 14 residues long. Trimming stripped 6 bases from V and 6 bases from J, with 15 bases between. For the CDR3, the DNA is TGTGCCAGCAGGGCACAGGGATTAGGTCAGCCCCAGCATTTT. Translating gives CASRAQGLGQPQHF.

This clone was counted a single time. The chain employs TRBV18 and TRBJ2-7, with D unclear. The germline CDR1 and CDR2 sequences are KGHSH and LQKENI. Trimming left V 1 base short and J 7 bases short, with 11 bases between. This CDR3 spans 13 amino acids. For the CDR3, the DNA is TGTGCCAGCTCACCACGGCGGTCGGGTGAGCAGTACTTC. It codes for CASSPRRSGEQYF.

With regard to this clone: Its ends do not fully match the called genes, so a read error is possible. The chain couples TRBV19 to TRBJ2-5; 12 nucleotides line up with TRBD1. Germline V gene lookup returns CDR1 LNHDA and CDR2 SQIVND (reference sequence). The CDR3 runs 13 residues. DNA for the CDR3: TGTGCCAGTAGTATGGGACAGGGGGCGCGGAGGAACTTC. Amino acids: CASSMGQGARRNF.

The chain combines TRBV7-2 with TRBJ2-7, with TRBD1 matching over 11 bases. From germline, CDR1 is SGHTA and CDR2 FQGNSA. The CDR3 is made up of 15 amino acids. Trimming cost V 1 base and J 5 bases; bases outside gene matches: 4. This CDR3 is CASSLEGQGVDEQYF. The CDR3 DNA reads TGTGCCAGCAGCTTAGAGGGACAGGGGGTAGACGAGCAGTACTTC.

The rearrangement joins TRBV18 to TRBJ2-3; TRBD2 matches 7 bases. Trimming at V came to 0 bases and at J to 4 bases, leaving 7 bases not matched to a gene. There are 16 residues in the CDR3. Germline V CDR1 and CDR2: KGHSH, LQKENI. The CDR3 spells CASSPPPAGASDTQYF. DNA for the CDR3: TGTGCCAGCTCACCACCGCCGGCGGGAGCTTCAGATACGCAGTATTTT.

This chain links TRBV7-2 with TRBJ1-3; no clear D. The CDR3 extends over 15 amino acids. The V gene lost 4 bases and the J gene lost 0 bases, with 10 bases spanning the gap. In germline, CDR1 is SGHTA, CDR2 FQGNSA. The CDR3 sequence: CASSSDGLSGNTIYF. Here the CDR3 DNA reads TGTGCCAGCAGCTCGGACGGTCTCTCTGGAAACACCATATATTTT.

The CDR3 reads CAISLGAGDLEQYF. The CDR3 coding sequence is TGTGCCATCAGTCTAGGGGCGGGGGATCTCGAGCAGTACTTC. This chain joins TRBV10-3 and TRBJ2-7; 7 positions match TRBD2. CDR3 length: 14 residues. With 5 bases clipped from V and 6 bases from J, the junction kept 10 bases outside the gene matches. Germline loops: CDR1 ENHRY, CDR2 SYGVKD.

The CDR3 DNA reads TGTGCCAGCAGCGTAATAGGGTACGGGAGTTCGGCTGAAGCTTTCTTT. Translation: CASSVIGYGSSAEAFF. The rearrangement links TRBV9 to TRBJ1-1; D is unclear. V dropped 1 base and J dropped 6 bases, with 19 bases sitting between them. The CDR3 is made up of 16 amino acids. Germline values: CDR1 SGDLS, CDR2 YYNGEE.

The gene calls are TRBV7-6 and TRBJ2-3; TRBD2 aligns across 12 bases. Germline CDR1 reads SGHVS; CDR2 reads FNYEAQ. The CDR3 totals 17 residues. V trimming: 5 bases; J trimming: 3 bases; junction bases outside the gene matches: 9. The CDR3 DNA sequence: TGTGCCAGCAGCCTCTATTTGACTAGCGGGAGTACAGATACGCAGTATTTT. Amino acids: CASSLYLTSGSTDTQYF.

The chain employs TRBV10-1 and TRBJ2-2, with 8 bases fitting TRBD1. Germline V gene lookup returns CDR1 WNHNN and CDR2 SYGVQD (reference sequence). The V segment lost 9 bases and the J segment 6 bases; nucleotides outside the gene matches: 9. The CDR3 runs to 14 residues. The DNA of the CDR3 is TGCGCCAGTTCGACAGGGGATGAATCCGGGGAGCTGTTTTTT. Amino acid sequence: CASSTGDESGELFF.

On this clone itself: The junction and the germline gene differ at one end; a read error may be behind it. CDR3 region: CASSQGQHTEAFF. The DNA of the CDR3 is TGTGCTAGCAGCCAGGGACAGCACACTGAAGCTTTCTTT. The gene calls are TRBV7-7 and TRBJ1-1, with TRBD1 identical over 7 bases. The CDR3 has 13 residues. Germline CDR1 reads SSHAT; CDR2 reads FNYEAQ (reference sequence).

The CDR3 DNA is TGCGCCAGCAGCTTGTGGGGGGCGAGTGGCTACACCTTC. It encodes CASSLWGASGYTF. The rearrangement uses TRBV5-1 and TRBJ1-2; D may be TRBD1 (6 bases). Trimming removed 1 base from V and 7 bases from J, with 11 bases in between. Germline V gives CDR1 SGHRS, CDR2 YFSETQ. This CDR3 region has 13 residues.

J is TRBJ1-4 and V is TRBV10-3; 7 bases are a match to TRBD1. The CDR3 runs 16 residues. Germline-derived CDR1 and CDR2 are ENHRY and SYGVKD. The trim removed 0 bases at V and 7 bases at J, leaving 8 bases unmatched. The CDR3: CAISESKGGQGEKLFF. In DNA, the CDR3 is TGTGCCATCAGTGAGTCGAAAGGGGGCCAGGGTGAAAAACTGTTTTTT.

This chain links TRBV6-5 with TRBJ1-6; 8 bases are a match to TRBD1. CDR1 is MNHEY and CDR2 is SVGAGI in the germline V gene. Unmatched junction bases numbered 5, after V lost 4 bases and J lost 3 bases. The CDR3 is made up of 16 amino acids. The CDR3 protein is CASSLDRANYNSPLHF. CDR3 nucleotides: TGTGCCAGCAGTTTGGACAGGGCCAACTATAATTCACCCCTCCACTTT.

V usage is TRBV7-2 and J usage is TRBJ2-7, with 9 bases aligning to TRBD1. This CDR3 contains 16 residues. Per germline, CDR1 SGHTA and CDR2 FQGNSA. V gave up 0 bases and J gave up 6 bases; unmatched junction bases: 9. Here the CDR3 DNA reads TGTGCCAGCAGCTTAGCCTCCGGGACAGGGAATGGCGAGCAGTACTTC. Translated: CASSLASGTGNGEQYF.

This clone occurred a few times. The chain is built from TRBV6-5 and TRBJ2-7; no clear D gene. The CDR3 loop spans 13 amino acids. V gave up 6 bases and J gave up 3 bases, with 12 bases separating them. The germline V gene has CDR1 MNHEY and CDR2 SVGAGI. CDR3 loop: CASRGRTYYEQYF. The CDR3 DNA reads as TGTGCCAGCAGGGGAAGGACCTACTACGAGCAGTACTTC.

V and J are TRBV19 and TRBJ1-1; 10 nucleotides align to TRBD1. Germline-derived CDR1 and CDR2 are LNHDA and SQIVND (reference sequence). The CDR3 is made up of 16 amino acids. Losses at the gene ends were 6 bases for V and 3 bases for J; bases not matched to a gene: 10. CDR3 sequence reads: CASRDTGTGEDTEAFF. CDR3 bases: TGTGCCAGTAGAGACACCGGGACAGGGGAGGACACTGAAGCTTTCTTT.

The CDR3: CASSYTLPERDGYTF. The CDR3 region has the DNA TGTGCCAGCAGTTACACGCTGCCCGAGCGGGATGGCTACACCTTC. This sequence joins TRBV6-5 and TRBJ1-2; no reliable D call. Germline V gene lookup returns CDR1 MNHEY and CDR2 SVGAGI. CDR3 length: 15 amino acids. The V end lost 2 bases, the J end lost 6 bases, and 16 bases lay between the germline ends.

The rearrangement joins TRBV7-2 to TRBJ2-1; tentatively, D is TRBD1 (5 bases). The CDR3 length is 17 residues. From germline, CDR1 is SGHTA and CDR2 FQGNSA. V was trimmed by 1 base and J by 3 bases, leaving 16 bases between them. CDR3: CASSLVPTQGGYNEQFF. CDR3 bases: TGTGCCAGCAGCTTAGTTCCTACCCAGGGTGGCTACAATGAGCAGTTCTTC. The full variable domain, with the rest looked up from reference TRBV7-2 and TRBJ2-1, is GAGVSQSPSNKVTEKGKDVELRCDPISGHTALYWYRQSLGQGLEFLIYFQGNSAPDKSGLPSDRFSAERTGGSVSTLTIQRTQQEDSAVYLCASSLVPTQGGYNEQFFGPGTRLTVL.

This chain links TRBV19 with TRBJ1-5; D is perhaps TRBD1 (5 bases). Looked up from germline, CDR1 is LNHDA and CDR2 is SQIVND (reference sequence). This CDR3 is built from 15 residues. Trimming took off 5 bases at V and 3 bases at J, with 14 bases between the two ends. For the CDR3, the DNA is TGTGCCAGTAGTCCCTCTCCGGGGCCCAATCAGCCCCAGCATTTT. Its protein is CASSPSPGPNQPQHF. Full variable domain (remainder filled in from reference TRBV19 and TRBJ1-5): DGGITQSPKYLFRKEGQNVTLSCEQNLNHDAMYWYRQDPGQGLRLIYYSQIVNDFQKGDIAEGYSVSREKKESFPLTVTSAQKNPTAFYLCASSPSPGPNQPQHFGDGTRLSIL.

This clone was seen only a few times. In DNA, the CDR3 is TGCGCCAGCAGCCGAGACTCCGGGACAGCCTATGGCTACACCTTC. Its protein product is CASSRDSGTAYGYTF. The chain joins TRBV4-1 to TRBJ1-2; 7 positions agree with TRBD1. V shed 4 bases and J 4 bases; nucleotides not matched to a gene: 9. This CDR3 is 15 amino acids long. Per the germline V gene, CDR1 is MGHRA and CDR2 is YSYEKL.

CDR3 amino acids: CASRGGTGAANTEAFF. For the CDR3, the DNA is TGTGCCAGTAGGGGGGGGACAGGGGCCGCGAACACTGAAGCTTTCTTT. This chain uses TRBV19 with TRBJ1-1, with 10 bases aligning to TRBD1. Germline lookup yields CDR1 LNHDA and CDR2 SQIVND (reference sequence). This CDR3 has 16 residues. The trim removed 6 bases at V and 1 base at J, leaving 8 bases unmatched.

This chain joins TRBV14 and TRBJ2-1; 8 bases agree with TRBD2. V lost 4 bases and J lost 7; bases outside the gene matches: 12. Germline V gene sequence: CDR1 SGHDN, CDR2 FVKESK. The CDR3 has 16 amino acids. The CDR3, as DNA: TGTGCCAGCAGCCGGTCGGGAGGGCCCTCGTGGAATGAGCAGTTCTTC. Protein: CASSRSGGPSWNEQFF.

The CDR3 loop is CASSGYSTDTQYF. The CDR3 DNA is TGTGCCAGCAGCGGATATAGCACAGATACGCAGTATTTT. V gene TRBV9 combines with J gene TRBJ2-3; no clear D gene. From germline, CDR1 is SGDLS and CDR2 YYNGEE. Between the trimmed V and J ends, which lost 3 bases and 0 bases, there was a span of 5 bases. This CDR3 is 13 amino acids long.